This record concerns one T cell receptor beta chain sequence. Authors' processing steps: Researchers report that nucleated cell counts were estimated from reference gene primer amplification. Assay: immunoSEQ multiplex PCR; the TCRdb copy retains only in-frame clones and omits some. V and J calls and clone size are given by that table; D and trimming were obtained from the DNA. The repertoire holds about 99,000 clones, with 80% to 90% as singletons. The sample originates from a study of blood T cell repertoires in COVID-19. Study context: COVID-19 samples, acute and convalescent, were from the United States, Italy and Spain.

The CDR3 spans 14 residues. Germline assignment: CDR1 LNHDA and CDR2 SQIVND (reference sequence). Trimming removed 3 bases from V and 6 bases from J, with 14 bases in between. Sample: peripheral blood. The chain joins TRBV19 to TRBJ1-1, with D maybe TRBD1 (5 bases). The receptor was isolated from a human donor in a cohort sampled during active COVID-19. The CDR3 sequence is CASSIRRGVAEAFF. In DNA, the CDR3 is TGTGCCAGTAGTATTCGAAGGGGCGTCGCTGAAGCTTTCTTT.